The present T cell receptor beta chain was sequenced within a study of blood T cell repertoires in COVID-19. Study background: The origin of the acute and convalescent COVID-19 samples was the United States, Italy and Spain.

In the authors' workflow: Amplifying reference gene primers gave estimates of nucleated cell counts. The assay was immunoSEQ multiplex PCR, and TCRdb's table has in-frame clones only and misses some. That table gives V, J and clone size, and the DNA gave D and trimming. This table holds roughly 120,000 clones, 86% found once. This clone was recorded only once. Germline CDR1 and CDR2: SGHAT and FQNNGV. Losses at the gene ends were 5 bases for V and 4 bases for J; bases not matched to a gene: 11. The CDR3 loop spans 16 amino acids. The chain combines TRBV11-2 with TRBJ2-7; 10 positions match TRBD1. Sequenced input: peripheral blood. The receptor comes from a man between 65 and 80 years old who had recovered from COVID-19. The CDR3 DNA sequence: TGTGCCAGCAGCCACCCGGCCGGACAGGGGGGATACGAGCAGTACTTC. Protein: CASSHPAGQGGYEQYF.